This is a list of T cell receptor beta chains from one sample in a study of CD8 T cells in ankylosing spondylitis. One entry per CDR3 protein results from TCRdb running MiXCR on the 5' RACE reads. Found here are 250,000 to 300,000 distinct CDR3 sequences, 15% to 25% of them singletons; the top ten hold under 8.5%. The material sequenced was blood, either unsorted or a sorted T cell fraction (not recorded which). The receptors shown here come from a male donor with ankylosing spondylitis or in good health (not recorded which). Each CDR3 is given with its conserved first and last residue. D genes are given only for firm matches. Not every row has a clone size; where given, it reads once, few, many or a size class.

d_gene: -; v_gene: TRBV6-1; abundance: -; j_gene: TRBJ1-2; CDR3aa: CASSLTRTDGYTF; CDR3nt: TGTGCCAGCAGCCTTACACGGACGGATGGCTACACCTTC
d_gene: TRBD2; v_gene: TRBV20-1; abundance: few; j_gene: TRBJ2-1; CDR3aa: CSARGLAEVYNEQFF; CDR3nt: TGCAGTGCCCGAGGGCTAGCGGAGGTCTACAATGAGCAGTTCTTC
d_gene: -; v_gene: TRBV9; abundance: -; j_gene: TRBJ2-1; CDR3aa: CASSSRWEEQFF; CDR3nt: TGTGCCAGCAGCTCCCGATGGGAGGAGCAGTTCTTC
d_gene: -; v_gene: TRBV9; abundance: -; j_gene: TRBJ2-3; CDR3aa: CASSVAGQGSTDTQYF; CDR3nt: TGTGCCAGCAGCGTAGCTGGGCAGGGGAGCACAGATACGCAGTATTTT
d_gene: -; v_gene: TRBV5-1; abundance: few; j_gene: TRBJ2-2; CDR3aa: CASSLLGDTGELFF; CDR3nt: TGCGCCAGCAGCTTGTTGGGGGACACCGGGGAGCTGTTTTTT
d_gene: TRBD1; v_gene: TRBV7-3; abundance: -; j_gene: TRBJ2-2; CDR3aa: CASSPSTGSTGELFF; CDR3nt: TGTGCCAGCAGCCCGTCGACAGGGAGCACCGGGGAGCTGTTTTTT
d_gene: -; v_gene: TRBV28; abundance: few; j_gene: TRBJ1-4; CDR3aa: CASSLFRGRFPNEKLFF; CDR3nt: TGTGCCAGCAGTTTATTTCGGGGGCGCTTCCCTAATGAAAAACTGTTTTTT
d_gene: -; v_gene: TRBV28; abundance: -; j_gene: TRBJ1-5; CDR3aa: CASSFRAGTGNQPQHF; CDR3nt: TGTGCCAGCAGTTTTCGGGCAGGGACGGGCAATCAGCCCCAGCATTTT
d_gene: TRBD1; v_gene: TRBV7-9; abundance: -; j_gene: TRBJ1-1; CDR3aa: CASSPGGTANTEAFF; CDR3nt: TGTGCCAGCAGCCCTGGAGGGACAGCGAACACTGAAGCTTTCTTT
d_gene: -; v_gene: TRBV5-1; abundance: -; j_gene: TRBJ2-2; CDR3aa: CASSLNLAGGSSGTGELFF; CDR3nt: TGCGCCAGCAGCTTAAACCTAGCCGGTGGGAGTTCGGGGACCGGGGAGCTGTTTTTT
d_gene: TRBD1; v_gene: TRBV5-1; abundance: -; j_gene: TRBJ2-1; CDR3aa: CASSLRQGSVNGQFF; CDR3nt: TGCGCCAGCAGCTTGAGACAGGGAAGTGTCAACGGGCAGTTCTTC
d_gene: -; v_gene: TRBV27; abundance: many; j_gene: TRBJ2-3; CDR3aa: CASNKQGPADTQYF; CDR3nt: TGTGCCAGCAATAAACAGGGTCCCGCAGATACGCAGTATTTT
d_gene: -; v_gene: TRBV12-3/TRBV12-4; abundance: many; j_gene: TRBJ1-3; CDR3aa: CASSFSGKGGNTIYF; CDR3nt: TGTGCCAGCAGTTTTTCCGGGAAAGGTGGAAACACCATATATTTT
d_gene: TRBD1; v_gene: TRBV4-2; abundance: few; j_gene: TRBJ1-3; CDR3aa: CASSQAGTGTGNTIYF; CDR3nt: TGTGCCAGCAGCCAGGCCGGGACAGGGACTGGAAACACCATATATTTT
d_gene: -; v_gene: TRBV9; abundance: few; j_gene: TRBJ2-1; CDR3aa: CASRGGGDEQFF; CDR3nt: TGTGCCAGCAGAGGAGGGGGAGATGAGCAGTTCTTC
d_gene: TRBD2; v_gene: TRBV12-3/TRBV12-4; abundance: -; j_gene: TRBJ2-1; CDR3aa: CASSFPLAGPYNEQFF; CDR3nt: TGTGCCAGCAGCTTCCCACTAGCGGGGCCCTACAATGAGCAGTTCTTC